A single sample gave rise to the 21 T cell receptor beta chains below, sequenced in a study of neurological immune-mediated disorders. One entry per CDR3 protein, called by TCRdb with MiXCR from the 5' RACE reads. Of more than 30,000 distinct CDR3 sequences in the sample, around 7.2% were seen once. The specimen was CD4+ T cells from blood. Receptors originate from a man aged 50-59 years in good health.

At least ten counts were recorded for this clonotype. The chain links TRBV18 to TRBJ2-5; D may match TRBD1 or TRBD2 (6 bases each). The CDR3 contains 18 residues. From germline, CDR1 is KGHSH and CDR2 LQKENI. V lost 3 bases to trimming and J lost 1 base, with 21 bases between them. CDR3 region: CASSPLGPGGYVQETQYF. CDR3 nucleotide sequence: TGTGCCAGCTCACCCCTAGGACCCGGGGGCTATGTCCAAGAGACCCAGTACTTC.

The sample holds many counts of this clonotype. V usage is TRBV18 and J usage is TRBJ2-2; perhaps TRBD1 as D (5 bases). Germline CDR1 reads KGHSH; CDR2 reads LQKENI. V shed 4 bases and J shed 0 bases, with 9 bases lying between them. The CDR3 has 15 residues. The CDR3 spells CASSRSRANTGELFF. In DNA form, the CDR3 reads TGTGCCAGCTCACGGTCCAGGGCGAACACCGGGGAGCTGTTTTTT.

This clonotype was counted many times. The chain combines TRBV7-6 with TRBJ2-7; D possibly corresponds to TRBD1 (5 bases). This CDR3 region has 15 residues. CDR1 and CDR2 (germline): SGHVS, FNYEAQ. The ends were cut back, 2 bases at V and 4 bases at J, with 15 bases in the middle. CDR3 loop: CASSLLRAGRYEQYF. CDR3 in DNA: TGTGCCAGCAGCTTATTACGGGCAGGGCGATACGAGCAGTACTTC.

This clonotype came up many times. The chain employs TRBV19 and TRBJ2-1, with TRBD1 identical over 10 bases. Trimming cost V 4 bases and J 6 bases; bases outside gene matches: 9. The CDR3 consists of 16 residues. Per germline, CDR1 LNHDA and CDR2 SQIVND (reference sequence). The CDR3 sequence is CASSTPGQGIVNEQFF. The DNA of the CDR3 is TGTGCCAGTAGTACCCCGGGACAGGGGATAGTCAATGAGCAGTTCTTC.

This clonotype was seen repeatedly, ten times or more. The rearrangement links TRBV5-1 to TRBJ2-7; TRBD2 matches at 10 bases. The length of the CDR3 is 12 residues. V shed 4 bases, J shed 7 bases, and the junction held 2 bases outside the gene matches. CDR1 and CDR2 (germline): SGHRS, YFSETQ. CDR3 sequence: CASSPGLAEQYF. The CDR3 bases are TGCGCCAGCAGCCCGGGACTAGCGGAGCAGTACTTC.

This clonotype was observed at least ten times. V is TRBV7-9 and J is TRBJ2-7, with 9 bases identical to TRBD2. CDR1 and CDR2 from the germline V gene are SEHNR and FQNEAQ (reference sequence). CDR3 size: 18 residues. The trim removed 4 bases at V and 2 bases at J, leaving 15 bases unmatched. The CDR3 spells CASSSNSRIAGVTYEQYF. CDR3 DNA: TGTGCCAGCAGCTCGAACTCCCGAATAGCGGGAGTAACCTACGAGCAGTACTTC. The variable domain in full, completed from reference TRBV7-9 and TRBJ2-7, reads DTGVSQNPRHKITKRGQNVTFRCDPISEHNRLYWYRQTLGQGPEFLTYFQNEAQLEKSRLLSDRFSAERPKGSFSTLEIQRTEQGDSAMYLCASSSNSRIAGVTYEQYFGPGTRLTVT.

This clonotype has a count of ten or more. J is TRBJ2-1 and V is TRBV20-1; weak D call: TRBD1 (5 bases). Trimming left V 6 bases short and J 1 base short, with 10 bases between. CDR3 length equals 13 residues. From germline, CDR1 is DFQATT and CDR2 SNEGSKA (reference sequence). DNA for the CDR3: TGCAGTGCCGTAAGGGGATCCTACAATGAGCAGTTCTTC. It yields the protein CSAVRGSYNEQFF.

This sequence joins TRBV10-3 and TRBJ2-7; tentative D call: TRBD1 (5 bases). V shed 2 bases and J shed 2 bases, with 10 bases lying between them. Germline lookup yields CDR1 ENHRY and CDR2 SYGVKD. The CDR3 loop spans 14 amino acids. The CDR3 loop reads CAISEVGETYEQYF. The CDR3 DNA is TGTGCCATCAGTGAGGTAGGGGAAACCTACGAGCAGTACTTC.

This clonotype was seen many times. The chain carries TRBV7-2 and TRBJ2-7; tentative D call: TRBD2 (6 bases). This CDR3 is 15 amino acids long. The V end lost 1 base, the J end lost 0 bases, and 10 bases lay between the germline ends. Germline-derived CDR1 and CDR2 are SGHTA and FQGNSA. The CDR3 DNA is TGTGCCAGCAGCTTAGGTCTAGCGATCTCCTACGAGCAGTACTTC. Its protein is CASSLGLAISYEQYF.

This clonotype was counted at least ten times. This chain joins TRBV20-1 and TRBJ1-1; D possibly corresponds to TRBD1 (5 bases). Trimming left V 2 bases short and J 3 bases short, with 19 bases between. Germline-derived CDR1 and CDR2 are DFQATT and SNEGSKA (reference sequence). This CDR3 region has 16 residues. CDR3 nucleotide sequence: TGCAGTGCTAGACCCCATTTGAGAGGGGACGACACTGAAGCTTTCTTT. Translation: CSARPHLRGDDTEAFF.

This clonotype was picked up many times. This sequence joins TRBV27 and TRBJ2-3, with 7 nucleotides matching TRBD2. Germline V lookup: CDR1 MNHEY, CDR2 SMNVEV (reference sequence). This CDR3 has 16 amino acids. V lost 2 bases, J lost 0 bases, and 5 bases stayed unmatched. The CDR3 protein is CASSLRLAASTDTQYF. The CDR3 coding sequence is TGTGCCAGCAGTTTAAGACTAGCAGCTAGCACAGATACGCAGTATTTT.

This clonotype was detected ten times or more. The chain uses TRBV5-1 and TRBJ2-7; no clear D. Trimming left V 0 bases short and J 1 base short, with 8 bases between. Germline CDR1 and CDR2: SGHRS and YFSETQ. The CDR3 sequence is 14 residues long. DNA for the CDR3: TGCGCCAGCAGCTTGGGACTTGGATCCTACGAGCAGTACTTC. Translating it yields CASSLGLGSYEQYF.

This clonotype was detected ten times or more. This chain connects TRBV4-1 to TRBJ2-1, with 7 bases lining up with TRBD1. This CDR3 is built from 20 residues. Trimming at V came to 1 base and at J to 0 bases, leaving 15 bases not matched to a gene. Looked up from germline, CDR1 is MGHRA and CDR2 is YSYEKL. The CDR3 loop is CASSQASDRRRESSYNEQFF. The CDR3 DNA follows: TGCGCCAGCAGCCAAGCTTCGGACAGGAGACGCGAATCCTCCTACAATGAGCAGTTCTTC.

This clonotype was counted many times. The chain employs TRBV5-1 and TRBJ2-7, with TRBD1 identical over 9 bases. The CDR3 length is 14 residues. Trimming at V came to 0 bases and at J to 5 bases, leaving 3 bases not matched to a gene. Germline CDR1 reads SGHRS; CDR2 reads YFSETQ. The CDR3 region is CASSLGQGVNEQYF. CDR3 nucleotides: TGCGCCAGCAGCTTGGGACAGGGGGTTAACGAGCAGTACTTC.

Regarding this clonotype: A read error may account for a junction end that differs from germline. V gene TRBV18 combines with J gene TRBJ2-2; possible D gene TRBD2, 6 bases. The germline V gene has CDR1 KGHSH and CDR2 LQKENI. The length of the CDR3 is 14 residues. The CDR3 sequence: CVSSPSAGTGELFF. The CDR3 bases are TGTGTCAGCTCACCCTCAGCGGGCACCGGGGAGCTGTTTTTT.

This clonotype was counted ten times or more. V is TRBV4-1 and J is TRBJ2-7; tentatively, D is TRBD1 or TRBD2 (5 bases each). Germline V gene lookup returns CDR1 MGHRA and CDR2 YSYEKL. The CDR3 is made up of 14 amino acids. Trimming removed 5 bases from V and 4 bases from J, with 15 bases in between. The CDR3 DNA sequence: TGCGCCAGCAGCGACCCGGGACCTCAGTACGAGCAGTACTTC. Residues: CASSDPGPQYEQYF.

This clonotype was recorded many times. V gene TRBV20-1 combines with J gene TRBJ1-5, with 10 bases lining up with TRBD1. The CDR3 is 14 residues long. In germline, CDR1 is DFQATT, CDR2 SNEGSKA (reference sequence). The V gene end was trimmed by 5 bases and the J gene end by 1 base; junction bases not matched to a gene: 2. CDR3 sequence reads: CSAGQGGSNQPQHF. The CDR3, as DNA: TGCAGTGCTGGACAGGGGGGGAGCAATCAGCCCCAGCATTTT.

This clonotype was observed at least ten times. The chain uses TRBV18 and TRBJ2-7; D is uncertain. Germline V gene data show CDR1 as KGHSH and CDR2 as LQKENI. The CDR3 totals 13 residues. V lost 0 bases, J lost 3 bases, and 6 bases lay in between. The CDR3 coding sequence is TGTGCCAGCTCACCACCGAGTATCTACGAGCAGTACTTC. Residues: CASSPPSIYEQYF.

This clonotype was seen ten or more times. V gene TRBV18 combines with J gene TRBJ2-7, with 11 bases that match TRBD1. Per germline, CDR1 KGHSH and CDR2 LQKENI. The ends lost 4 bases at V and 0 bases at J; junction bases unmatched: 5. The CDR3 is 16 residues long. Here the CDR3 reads CASSRQGQGGSYEQYF. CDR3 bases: TGTGCCAGCTCACGTCAGGGACAGGGGGGCTCCTACGAGCAGTACTTC.

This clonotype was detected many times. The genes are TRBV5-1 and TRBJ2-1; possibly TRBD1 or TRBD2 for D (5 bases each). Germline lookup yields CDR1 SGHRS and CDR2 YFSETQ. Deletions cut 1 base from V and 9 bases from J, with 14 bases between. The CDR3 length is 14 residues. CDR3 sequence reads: CASSLPGPQSEQFF. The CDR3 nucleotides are TGCGCCAGCAGCTTGCCGGGGCCCCAGAGTGAGCAGTTCTTC.

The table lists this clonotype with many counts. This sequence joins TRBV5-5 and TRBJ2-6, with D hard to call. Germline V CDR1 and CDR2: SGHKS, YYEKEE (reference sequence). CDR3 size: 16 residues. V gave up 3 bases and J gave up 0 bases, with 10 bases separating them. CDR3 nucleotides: TGTGCCAGCAGCTGGATACCGCTCTCTGGGGCCAACGTCCTGACTTTC. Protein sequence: CASSWIPLSGANVLTF.